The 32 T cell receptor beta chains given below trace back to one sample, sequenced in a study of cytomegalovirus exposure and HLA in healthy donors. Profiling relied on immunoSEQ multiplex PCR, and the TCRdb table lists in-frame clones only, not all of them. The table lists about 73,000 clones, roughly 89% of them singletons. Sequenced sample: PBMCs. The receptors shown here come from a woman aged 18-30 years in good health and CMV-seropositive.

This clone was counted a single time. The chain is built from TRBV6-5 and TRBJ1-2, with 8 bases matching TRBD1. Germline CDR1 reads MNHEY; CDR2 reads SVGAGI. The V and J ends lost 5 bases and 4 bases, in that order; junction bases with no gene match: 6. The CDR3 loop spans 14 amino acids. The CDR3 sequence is CASSKLQGAYGYTF. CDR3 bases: TGTGCCAGCAGTAAATTGCAGGGGGCCTATGGCTACACCTTC.

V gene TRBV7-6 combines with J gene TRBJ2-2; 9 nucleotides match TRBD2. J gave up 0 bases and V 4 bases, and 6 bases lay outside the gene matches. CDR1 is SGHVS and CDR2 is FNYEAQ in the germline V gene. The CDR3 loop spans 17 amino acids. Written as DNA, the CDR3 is TGTGCCAGCAGCTCACCCGCGGGGGGGGCGAACACCGGGGAGCTGTTTTTT. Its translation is CASSSPAGGANTGELFF. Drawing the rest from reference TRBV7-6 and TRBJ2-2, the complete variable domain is GAGVSQSPRYKVTKRGQDVALRCDPISGHVSLYWYRQALGQGPEFLTYFNYEAQQDKSGLPNDRFSAERPEGSISTLTIQRTEQRDSAMYRCASSSPAGGANTGELFFGEGSRLTVL.

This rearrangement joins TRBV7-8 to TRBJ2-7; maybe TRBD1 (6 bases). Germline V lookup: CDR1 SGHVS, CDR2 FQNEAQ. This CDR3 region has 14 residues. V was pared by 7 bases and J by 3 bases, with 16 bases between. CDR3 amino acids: CASTGTHLNYEQYF. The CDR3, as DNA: TGTGCCAGCACCGGGACACATTTAAACTACGAGCAGTACTTC. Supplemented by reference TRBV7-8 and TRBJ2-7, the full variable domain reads GAGVSQSPRYKVAKRGQDVALRCDPISGHVSLFWYQQALGQGPEFLTYFQNEAQLDKSGLPSDRFFAERPEGSVSTLKIQRTQQEDSAVYLCASTGTHLNYEQYFGPGTRLTVT.

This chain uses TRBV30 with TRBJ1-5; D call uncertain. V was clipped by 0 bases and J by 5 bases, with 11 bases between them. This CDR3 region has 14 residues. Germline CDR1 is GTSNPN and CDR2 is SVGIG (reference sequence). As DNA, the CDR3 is TGTGCCTGGAGTGTAACGGGGAGGGATCAGCCCCAGCATTTT. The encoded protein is CAWSVTGRDQPQHF.

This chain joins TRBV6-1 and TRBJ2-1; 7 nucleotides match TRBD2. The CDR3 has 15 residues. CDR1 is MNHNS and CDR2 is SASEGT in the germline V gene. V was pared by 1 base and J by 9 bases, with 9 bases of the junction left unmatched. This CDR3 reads CASSEDQAGSGEQFF. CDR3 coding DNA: TGTGCCAGCAGTGAAGACCAAGCGGGATCCGGTGAGCAGTTCTTC.

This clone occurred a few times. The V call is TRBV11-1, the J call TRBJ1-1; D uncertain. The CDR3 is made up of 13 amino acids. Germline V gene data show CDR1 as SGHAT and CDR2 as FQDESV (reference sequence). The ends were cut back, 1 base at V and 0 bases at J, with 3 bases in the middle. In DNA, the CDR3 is TGTGCCAGCAGCTTAGGCGTGAACACTGAAGCTTTCTTT. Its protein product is CASSLGVNTEAFF.

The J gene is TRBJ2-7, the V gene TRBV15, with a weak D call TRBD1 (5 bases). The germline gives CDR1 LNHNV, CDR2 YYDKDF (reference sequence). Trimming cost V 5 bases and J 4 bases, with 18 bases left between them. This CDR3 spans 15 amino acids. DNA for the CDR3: TGTGCCACCAGCGCACAAGGGGATATCCGTTACGAGCAGTACTTC. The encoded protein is CATSAQGDIRYEQYF.

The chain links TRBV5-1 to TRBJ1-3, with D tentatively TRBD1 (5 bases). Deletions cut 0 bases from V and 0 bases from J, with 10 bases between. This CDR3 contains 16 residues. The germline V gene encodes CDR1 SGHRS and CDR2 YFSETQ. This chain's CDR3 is CASSLDGHFSGNTIYF. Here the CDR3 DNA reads TGCGCCAGCAGCTTGGATGGACACTTCTCTGGAAACACCATATATTTT.

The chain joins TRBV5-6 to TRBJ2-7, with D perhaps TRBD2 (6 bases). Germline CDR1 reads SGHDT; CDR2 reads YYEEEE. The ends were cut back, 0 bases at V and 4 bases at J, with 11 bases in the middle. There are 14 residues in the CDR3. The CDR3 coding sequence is TGTGCCAGCAGCTTGGGAACCCGGGAGTACGAGCAGTACTTC. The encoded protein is CASSLGTREYEQYF.

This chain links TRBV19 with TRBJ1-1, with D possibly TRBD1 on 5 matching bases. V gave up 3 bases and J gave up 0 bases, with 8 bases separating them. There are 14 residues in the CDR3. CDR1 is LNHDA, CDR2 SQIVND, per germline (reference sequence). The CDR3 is CASSMGGLNTEAFF. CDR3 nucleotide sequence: TGTGCCAGTAGTATGGGGGGATTGAACACTGAAGCTTTCTTT.

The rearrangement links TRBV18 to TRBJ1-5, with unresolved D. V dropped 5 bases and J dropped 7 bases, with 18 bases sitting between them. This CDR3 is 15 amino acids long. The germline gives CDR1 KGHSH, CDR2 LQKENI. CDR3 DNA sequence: TGTGCCAGCTCATTTGAAAATGTTCCGGGGCAGCCCCAGCATTTT. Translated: CASSFENVPGQPQHF. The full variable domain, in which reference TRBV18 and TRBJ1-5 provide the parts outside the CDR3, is NAGVMQNPRHLVRRRGQEARLRCSPMKGHSHVYWYRQLPEEGLKFMVYLQKENIIDESGMPKERFSAEFPKEGPSILRIQQVVRGDSAAYFCASSFENVPGQPQHFGDGTRLSIL.

CDR3 residues: CASSYSGGFDEQYF. The CDR3 DNA follows: TGTGCCAGCAGCTATTCAGGGGGCTTCGACGAGCAGTACTTC. V usage is TRBV5-4 and J usage is TRBJ2-7; 8 nucleotides line up with TRBD1. Unmatched junction bases numbered 7, after V lost 3 bases and J lost 5 bases. The length of the CDR3 is 14 residues. CDR1 is SGHNT, CDR2 YYREEE, per germline (reference sequence).

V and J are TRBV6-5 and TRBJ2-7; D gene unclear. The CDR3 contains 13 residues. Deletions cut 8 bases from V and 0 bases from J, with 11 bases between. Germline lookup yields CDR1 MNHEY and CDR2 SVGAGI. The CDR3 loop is CASRPWSSYEQYF. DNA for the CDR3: TGTGCCAGCCGACCTTGGAGCTCCTACGAGCAGTACTTC.

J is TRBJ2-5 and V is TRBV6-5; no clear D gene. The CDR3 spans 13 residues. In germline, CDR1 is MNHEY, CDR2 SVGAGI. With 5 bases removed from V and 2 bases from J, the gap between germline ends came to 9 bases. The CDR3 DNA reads TGTGCCAGCAGTCTTCAGGCTCAAGAGACCCAGTACTTC. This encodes CASSLQAQETQYF.

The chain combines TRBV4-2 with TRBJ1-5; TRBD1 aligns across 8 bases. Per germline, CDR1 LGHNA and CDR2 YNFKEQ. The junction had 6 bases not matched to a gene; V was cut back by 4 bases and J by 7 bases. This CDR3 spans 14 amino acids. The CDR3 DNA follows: TGTGCCAGCAGCCTAACGACAGGGGTCCAGCCCCAGCATTTT. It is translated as CASSLTTGVQPQHF.

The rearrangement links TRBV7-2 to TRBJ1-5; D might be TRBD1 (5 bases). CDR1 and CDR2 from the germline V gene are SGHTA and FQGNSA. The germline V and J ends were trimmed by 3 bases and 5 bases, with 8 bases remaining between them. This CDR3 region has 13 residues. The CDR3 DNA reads TGTGCCAGCAGCTTTGCCAGGGATCAGCCCCAGCATTTT. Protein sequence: CASSFARDQPQHF.

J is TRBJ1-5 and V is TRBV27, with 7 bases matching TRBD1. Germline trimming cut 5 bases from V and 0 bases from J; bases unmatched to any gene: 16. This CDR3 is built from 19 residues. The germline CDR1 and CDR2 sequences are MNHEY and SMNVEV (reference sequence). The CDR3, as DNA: TGTGCCAGCAGTCAAGGACAGGTAAGGAGAAGATATAGCAATCAGCCCCAGCATTTT. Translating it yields CASSQGQVRRRYSNQPQHF.

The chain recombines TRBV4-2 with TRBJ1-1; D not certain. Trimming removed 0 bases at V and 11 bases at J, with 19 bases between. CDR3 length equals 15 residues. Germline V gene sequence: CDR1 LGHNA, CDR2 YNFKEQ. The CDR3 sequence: CASSQDVGTGMAAFF. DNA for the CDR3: TGTGCCAGCAGCCAAGATGTCGGCACGGGGATGGCGGCTTTCTTT.

CDR3 in amino acids: CASSFARENTEAFF. CDR3 nucleotides: TGTGCCAGCAGCTTCGCAAGAGAGAACACTGAAGCTTTCTTT. The V call is TRBV13, the J call TRBJ1-1; D not resolved. Germline CDR1 reads PRHDT; CDR2 reads FYEKMQ (reference sequence). The CDR3 has 14 amino acids. Deletions cut 3 bases from V and 1 base from J, with 9 bases between.

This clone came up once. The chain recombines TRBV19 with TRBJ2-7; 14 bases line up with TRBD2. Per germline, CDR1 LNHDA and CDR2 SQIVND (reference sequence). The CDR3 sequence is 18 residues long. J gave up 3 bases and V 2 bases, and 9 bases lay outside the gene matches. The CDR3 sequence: CASSINGLAGGPDYEQYF. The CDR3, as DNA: TGTGCCAGTAGTATAAATGGACTAGCGGGGGGCCCAGACTACGAGCAGTACTTC. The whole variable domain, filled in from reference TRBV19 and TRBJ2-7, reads DGGITQSPKYLFRKEGQNVTLSCEQNLNHDAMYWYRQDPGQGLRLIYYSQIVNDFQKGDIAEGYSVSREKKESFPLTVTSAQKNPTAFYLCASSINGLAGGPDYEQYFGPGTRLTVT.

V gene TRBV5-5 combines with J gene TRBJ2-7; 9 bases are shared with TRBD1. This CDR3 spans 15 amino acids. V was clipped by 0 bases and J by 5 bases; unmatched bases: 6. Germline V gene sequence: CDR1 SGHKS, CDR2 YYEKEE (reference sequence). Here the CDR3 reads CASSLVGTGLDEQYF. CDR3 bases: TGTGCCAGCAGCTTGGTGGGGACAGGGCTCGACGAGCAGTACTTC.

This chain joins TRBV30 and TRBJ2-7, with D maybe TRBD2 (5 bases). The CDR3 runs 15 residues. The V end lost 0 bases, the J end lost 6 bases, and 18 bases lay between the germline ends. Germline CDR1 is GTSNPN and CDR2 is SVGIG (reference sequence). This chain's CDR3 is CAWSVLPQPRGEQYF. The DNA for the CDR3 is TGTGCCTGGAGTGTACTCCCCCAACCCCGGGGCGAGCAGTACTTC. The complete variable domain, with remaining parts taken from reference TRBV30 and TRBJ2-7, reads SQTIHQWPATLVQPVGSPLSLECTVEGTSNPNLYWYRQAAGRGLQLLFYSVGIGQISSEVPQNLSASRPQDRQFILSSKKLLLSDSGFYLCAWSVLPQPRGEQYFGPGTRLTVT.

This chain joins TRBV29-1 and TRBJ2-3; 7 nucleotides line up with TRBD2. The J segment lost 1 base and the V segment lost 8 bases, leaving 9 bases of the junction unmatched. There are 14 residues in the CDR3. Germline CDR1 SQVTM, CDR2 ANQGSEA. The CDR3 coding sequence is TGCAGCTCCGACTCGGGACTACGCACAGATACGCAGTATTTT. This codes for CSSDSGLRTDTQYF.

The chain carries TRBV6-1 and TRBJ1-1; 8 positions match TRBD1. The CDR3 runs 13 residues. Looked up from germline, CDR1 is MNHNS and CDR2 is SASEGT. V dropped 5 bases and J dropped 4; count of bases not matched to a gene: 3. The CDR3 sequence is CASSITGGTEAFF. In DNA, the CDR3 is TGTGCCAGCAGTATCACAGGGGGCACTGAAGCTTTCTTT.

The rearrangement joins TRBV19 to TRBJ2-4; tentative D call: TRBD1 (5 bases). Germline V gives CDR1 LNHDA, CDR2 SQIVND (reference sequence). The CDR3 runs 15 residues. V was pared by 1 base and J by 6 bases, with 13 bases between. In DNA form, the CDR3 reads TGTGCCAGTAGTATAGCAGGTGACAGTAGAAACATTCAGTACTTC. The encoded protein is CASSIAGDSRNIQYF.

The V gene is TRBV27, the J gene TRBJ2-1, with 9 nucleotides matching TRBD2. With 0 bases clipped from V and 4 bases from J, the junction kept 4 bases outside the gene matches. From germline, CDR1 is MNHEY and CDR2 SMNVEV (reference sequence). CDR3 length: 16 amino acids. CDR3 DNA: TGTGCCAGCAGTTTATCAGCGGGGGGTCTATACAATGAGCAGTTCTTC. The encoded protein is CASSLSAGGLYNEQFF.

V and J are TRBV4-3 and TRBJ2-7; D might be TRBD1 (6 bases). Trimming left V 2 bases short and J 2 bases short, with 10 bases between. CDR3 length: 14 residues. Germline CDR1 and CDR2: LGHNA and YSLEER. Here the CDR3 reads CASSQQTGTYEQYF. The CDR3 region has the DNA TGCGCCAGCAGCCAACAGACAGGAACCTACGAGCAGTACTTC.

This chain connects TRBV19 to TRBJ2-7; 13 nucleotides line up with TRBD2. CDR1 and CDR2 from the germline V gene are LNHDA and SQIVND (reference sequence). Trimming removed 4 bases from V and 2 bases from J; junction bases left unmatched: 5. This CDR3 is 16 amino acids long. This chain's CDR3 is CASSRTSGGLTYEQYF. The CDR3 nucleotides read TGTGCCAGTAGTAGGACTAGCGGGGGCCTTACCTACGAGCAGTACTTC.

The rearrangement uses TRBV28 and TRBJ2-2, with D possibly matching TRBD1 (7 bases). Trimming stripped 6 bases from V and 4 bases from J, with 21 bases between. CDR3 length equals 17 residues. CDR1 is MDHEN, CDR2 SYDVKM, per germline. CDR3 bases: TGTGCCAGCAGGCCCGGGGGAACAGGGGAGGCCACCGGGGAGCTGTTTTTT. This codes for CASRPGGTGEATGELFF. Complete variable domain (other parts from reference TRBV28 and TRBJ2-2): DVKVTQSSRYLVKRTGEKVFLECVQDMDHENMFWYRQDPGLGLRLIYFSYDVKMKEKGDIPEGYSVSREKKERFSLILESASTNQTSMYLCASRPGGTGEATGELFFGEGSRLTVL.

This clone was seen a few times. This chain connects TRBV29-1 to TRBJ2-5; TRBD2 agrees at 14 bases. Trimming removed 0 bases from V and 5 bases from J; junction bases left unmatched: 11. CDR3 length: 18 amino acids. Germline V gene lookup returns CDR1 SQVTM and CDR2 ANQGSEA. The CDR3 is CSVEDSGTSGGWGETQYF. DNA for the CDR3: TGCAGCGTTGAAGATTCCGGGACTAGCGGGGGCTGGGGGGAGACCCAGTACTTC.

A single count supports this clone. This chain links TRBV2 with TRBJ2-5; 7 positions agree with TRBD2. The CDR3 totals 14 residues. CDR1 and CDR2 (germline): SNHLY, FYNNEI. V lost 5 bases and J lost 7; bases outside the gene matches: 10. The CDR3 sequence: CASSIAGASSTQYF. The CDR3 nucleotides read TGTGCCAGCAGTATAGCGGGCGCGAGCTCGACCCAGTACTTC.

CDR3 sequence: CASSDSGLAGGQEQYF. CDR3 DNA: TGTGCCAGCAGCGACTCCGGACTAGCGGGAGGGCAAGAGCAGTACTTC. The rearrangement joins TRBV7-9 to TRBJ2-7; TRBD2 agrees at 15 bases. In germline, CDR1 is SEHNR, CDR2 FQNEAQ (reference sequence). The CDR3 has 16 amino acids. V lost 5 bases to trimming and J lost 7 bases; unmatched junction nucleotides: 9. Complete variable domain (other parts from reference TRBV7-9 and TRBJ2-7): DTGVSQNPRHKITKRGQNVTFRCDPISEHNRLYWYRQTLGQGPEFLTYFQNEAQLEKSRLLSDRFSAERPKGSFSTLEIQRTEQGDSAMYLCASSDSGLAGGQEQYFGPGTRLTVT.